This TCR beta chain is drawn from a study of blood T cell repertoires in COVID-19. Across the study: Both acute and convalescent COVID-19 samples were obtained from the United States, Italy and Spain.

Per the germline V gene, CDR1 is SEHNR and CDR2 is FQNEAQ (reference sequence). With 1 base removed from V and 6 bases from J, the gap between germline ends came to 10 bases. The CDR3 consists of 14 residues. The table came from immunoSEQ multiplex PCR; TCRdb's copy has only in-frame clones and leaves some out. This sample yields some 200,000 clones, of which roughly four fifths are seen a single time; 7.5% belongs to the top ten. Clinical histories supplied by participants themselves formed the basis of cohort assignment. Sequencing used PBMCs or T cells enriched from blood (not recorded which). The chain combines TRBV7-9 with TRBJ1-5; D not resolved. The receptor was derived from a man in his forties or fifties who had recovered from COVID-19. The CDR3 is CASSLGAVGQPQHF. CDR3 nucleotide sequence: TGTGCCAGCAGCTTAGGGGCAGTCGGTCAGCCCCAGCATTTT.